The TCR beta chain under discussion was sequenced for a study of molecular identifiers for immune sequencing clone quantification. This clonotype has only a few counts. Antigen unknown. A single record per CDR3 protein comes from TCRdb applying MiXCR to the PCR reads. The profile covers 35,000 or so distinct CDR3 sequences, with about 18% appearing a single time and about 1% taken by the ten largest. The CDR3 covers 12 residues. Germline-derived CDR1 and CDR2 are SQVTM and ANQGSEA. V was pared by 4 bases and J by 6 bases, with 13 bases between. Notes on the study in general: Whereas naive cells kept under 1% of molecules in clones above 20 RNA copies, such clones held over 99% in effectors.

Sequenced input: naive CD8+ T cells from blood, with Jurkat cell RNA spiked in. The subset was: FACS-sorted CD8+CD4-CCR7+CD45RA+ naive T cells. This chain uses TRBV29-1 with TRBJ2-7, with D possibly being TRBD1 (5 bases). The sequence came from a human donor in good health. Some libraries in this study had Jurkat cell RNA spiked in. CDR3 sequence reads: CSVAEQGTEQYF. CDR3 nucleotides: TGCAGCGTTGCAGAGCAGGGAACCGAGCAGTACTTC.